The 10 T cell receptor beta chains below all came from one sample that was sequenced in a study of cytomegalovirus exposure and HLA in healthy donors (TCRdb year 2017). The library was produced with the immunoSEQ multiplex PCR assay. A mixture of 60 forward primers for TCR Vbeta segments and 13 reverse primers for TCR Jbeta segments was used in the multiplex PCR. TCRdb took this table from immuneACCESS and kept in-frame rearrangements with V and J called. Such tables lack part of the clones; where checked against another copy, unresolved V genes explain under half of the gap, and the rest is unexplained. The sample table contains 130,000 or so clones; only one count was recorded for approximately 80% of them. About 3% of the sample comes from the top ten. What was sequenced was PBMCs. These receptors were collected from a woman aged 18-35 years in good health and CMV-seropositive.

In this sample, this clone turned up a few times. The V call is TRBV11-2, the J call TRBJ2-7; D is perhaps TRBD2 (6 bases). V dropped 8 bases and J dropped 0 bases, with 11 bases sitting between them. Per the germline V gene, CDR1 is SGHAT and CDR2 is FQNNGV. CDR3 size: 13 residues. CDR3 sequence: CASSMGGSYEQYF. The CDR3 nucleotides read TGTGCCAGCTCTATGGGGGGCTCCTACGAGCAGTACTTC.

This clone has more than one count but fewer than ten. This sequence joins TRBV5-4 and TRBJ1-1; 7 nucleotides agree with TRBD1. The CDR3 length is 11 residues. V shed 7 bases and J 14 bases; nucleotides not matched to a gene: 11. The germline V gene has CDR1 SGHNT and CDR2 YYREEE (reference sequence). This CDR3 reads CASGTVPRSFF. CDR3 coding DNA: TGTGCCAGCGGGACAGTTCCTAGATCCTTCTTT.

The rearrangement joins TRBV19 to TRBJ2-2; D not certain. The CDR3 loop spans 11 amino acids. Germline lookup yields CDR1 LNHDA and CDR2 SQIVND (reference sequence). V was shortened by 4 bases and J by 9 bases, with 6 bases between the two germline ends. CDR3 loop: CASSNIRELFF. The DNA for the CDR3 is TGTGCCAGTAGTAACATAAGGGAGCTGTTTTTT.

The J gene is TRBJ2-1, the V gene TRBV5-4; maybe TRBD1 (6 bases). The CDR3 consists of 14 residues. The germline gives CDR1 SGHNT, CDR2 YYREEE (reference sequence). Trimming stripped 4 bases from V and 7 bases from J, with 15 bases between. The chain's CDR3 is CASSGSPGANEQFF. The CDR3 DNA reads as TGTGCCAGCAGCGGGTCCCCAGGGGCTAATGAGCAGTTCTTC.

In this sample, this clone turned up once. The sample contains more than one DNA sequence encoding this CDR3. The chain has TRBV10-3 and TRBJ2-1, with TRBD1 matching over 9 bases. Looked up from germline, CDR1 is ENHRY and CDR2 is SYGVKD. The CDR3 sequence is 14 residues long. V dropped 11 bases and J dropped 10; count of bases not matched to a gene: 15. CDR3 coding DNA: TGTGCCGACCTTGAACAGGGGGCTTTCAACGAGCAGTTCTTC. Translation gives CADLEQGAFNEQFF.

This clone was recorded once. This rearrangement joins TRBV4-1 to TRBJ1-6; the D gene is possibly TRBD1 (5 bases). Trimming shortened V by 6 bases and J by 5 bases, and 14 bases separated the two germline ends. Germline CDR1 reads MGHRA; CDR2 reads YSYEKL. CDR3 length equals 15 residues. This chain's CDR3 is CASSSRPGDNSPLHF. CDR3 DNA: TGCGCCAGCAGTTCCCGTCCGGGGGATAATTCACCCCTCCACTTT.

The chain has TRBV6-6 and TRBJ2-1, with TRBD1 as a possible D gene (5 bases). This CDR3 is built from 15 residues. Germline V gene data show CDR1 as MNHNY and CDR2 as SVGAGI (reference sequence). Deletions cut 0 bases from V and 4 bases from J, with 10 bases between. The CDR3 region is CASSYSNGAYNEQFF. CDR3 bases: TGTGCCAGCAGTTACTCGAATGGGGCATACAATGAGCAGTTCTTC.

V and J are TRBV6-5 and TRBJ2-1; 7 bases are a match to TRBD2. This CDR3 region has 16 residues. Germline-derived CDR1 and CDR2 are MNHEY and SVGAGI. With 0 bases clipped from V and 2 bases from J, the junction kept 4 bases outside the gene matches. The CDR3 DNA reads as TGTGCCAGCAGTTACTCGTCGGCGGGGGCCTACAATGAGCAGTTCTTC. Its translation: CASSYSSAGAYNEQFF.

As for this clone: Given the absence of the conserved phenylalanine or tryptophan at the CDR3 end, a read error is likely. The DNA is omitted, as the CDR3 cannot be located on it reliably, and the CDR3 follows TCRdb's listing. This CDR3 reads CSVEDREGTL. The J gene is TRBJ1-2, the V gene TRBV29-1. The CDR3 sequence runs 10 residues, both termini included. The germline gives CDR1 SQVTM, CDR2 ANQGSEA.

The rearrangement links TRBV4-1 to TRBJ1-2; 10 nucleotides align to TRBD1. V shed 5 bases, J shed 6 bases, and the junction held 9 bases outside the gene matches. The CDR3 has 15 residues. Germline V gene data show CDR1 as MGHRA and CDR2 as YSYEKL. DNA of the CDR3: TGCGCCAGCAGCAAAGGGACAGGGGTCTCGGATGGCTACACCTTC. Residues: CASSKGTGVSDGYTF.